This TCR beta chain was sequenced for a study of shared clonotypes between healthy human individuals. Loaded into unsorted PBMC replicate PCRs was roughly 320 ng DNA, about 30,000 T cell genomes. What was sequenced on ten immunoSEQ deep assay plates was unsorted PBMC DNA. Here immunoSEQ multiplex PCR was the method, and the copy in TCRdb shows in-frame clones only, minus some. The table lists hundreds of thousands of clones, around 79% of them singletons. Germline CDR1 is SGHTA and CDR2 is FQGNSA. V was pared by 1 base and J by 7 bases, with 5 bases of the junction left unmatched. The length of the CDR3 is 15 residues. Without sorting, samples used some 93 million PBMCs for genomic DNA.

This clonotype was sampled from a woman aged 40 to 50 in good health. Some clones in this sample may be carry-over from other donors' samples. Sequenced input: PBMCs. The chain joins TRBV7-2 to TRBJ1-4, with TRBD1 matching over 8 bases. The CDR3 nucleotides are TGTGCCAGCAGCTTAGGGGACAGGTGGGGTGAAAAACTGTTTTTT. Protein sequence: CASSLGDRWGEKLFF.